This T cell receptor (beta chain) was recovered during a study of neurological immune-mediated disorders. Using its own MiXCR run on the 5' RACE reads, TCRdb lists one record per CDR3 protein. The data contain just under 45,000 distinct CDR3 sequences, roughly 12% of them singletons. This clonotype showed up many times. The CDR3 is 15 residues long. Per the germline V gene, CDR1 is SNHLY and CDR2 is FYNNEI. V dropped 2 bases and J dropped 3 bases, with 12 bases sitting between them. The chain joins TRBV2 to TRBJ2-3, with D possibly TRBD2 on 5 matching bases. The sample taken for sequencing was PBMCs. The TCR originated in a female donor in good health. CDR3: CASSERYRETDTQYF. The CDR3 nucleotides read TGTGCCAGCAGTGAACGTTACCGGGAAACAGATACGCAGTATTTT. The full variable domain, completed using reference TRBV2 and TRBJ2-3, is EPEVTQTPSHQVTQMGQEVILRCVPISNHLYFYWYRQILGQKVEFLVSFYNNEISEKSEIFDDQFSVERPDGSNFTLKIRSTKLEDSAMYFCASSERYRETDTQYFGPGTRLTVL.